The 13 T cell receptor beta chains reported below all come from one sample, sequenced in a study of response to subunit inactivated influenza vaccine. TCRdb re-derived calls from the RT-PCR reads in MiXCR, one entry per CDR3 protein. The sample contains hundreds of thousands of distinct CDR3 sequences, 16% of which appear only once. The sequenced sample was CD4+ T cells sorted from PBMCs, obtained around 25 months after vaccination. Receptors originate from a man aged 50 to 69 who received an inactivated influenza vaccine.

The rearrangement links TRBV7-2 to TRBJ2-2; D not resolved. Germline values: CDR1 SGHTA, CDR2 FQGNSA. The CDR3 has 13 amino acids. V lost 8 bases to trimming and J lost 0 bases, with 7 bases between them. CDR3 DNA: TGTGCCAGCGGCTCCCCGAACACCGGGGAGCTGTTTTTT. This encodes CASGSPNTGELFF.

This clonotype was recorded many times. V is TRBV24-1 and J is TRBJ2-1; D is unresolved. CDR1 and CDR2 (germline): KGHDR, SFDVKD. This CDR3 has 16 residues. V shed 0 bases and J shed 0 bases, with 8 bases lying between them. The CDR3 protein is CATSDLYSSSYNEQFF. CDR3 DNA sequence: TGTGCCACCAGTGATTTGTATTCTAGCTCCTACAATGAGCAGTTCTTC.

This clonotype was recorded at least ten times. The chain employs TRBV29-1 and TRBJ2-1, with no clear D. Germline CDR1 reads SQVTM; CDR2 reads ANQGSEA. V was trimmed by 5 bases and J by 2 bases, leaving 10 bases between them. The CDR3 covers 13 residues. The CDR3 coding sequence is TGCAGCGTTACCTCAGTGGCCTACAATGAGCAGTTCTTC. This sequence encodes CSVTSVAYNEQFF.

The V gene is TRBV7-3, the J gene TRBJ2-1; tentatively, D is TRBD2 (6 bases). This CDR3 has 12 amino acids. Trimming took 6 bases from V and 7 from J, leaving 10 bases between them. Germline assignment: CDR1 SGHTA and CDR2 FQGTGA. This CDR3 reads CASRSSGNEQFF. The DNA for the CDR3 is TGTGCCAGCAGGTCAAGCGGGAATGAGCAGTTCTTC.

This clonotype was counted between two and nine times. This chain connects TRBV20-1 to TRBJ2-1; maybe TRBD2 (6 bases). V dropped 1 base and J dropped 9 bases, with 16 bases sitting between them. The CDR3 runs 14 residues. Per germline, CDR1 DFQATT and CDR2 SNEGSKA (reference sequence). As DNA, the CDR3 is TGCAGTGCTAGAGTGGCCGGGAGCGACGGTGAGCAGTTCTTC. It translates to CSARVAGSDGEQFF.

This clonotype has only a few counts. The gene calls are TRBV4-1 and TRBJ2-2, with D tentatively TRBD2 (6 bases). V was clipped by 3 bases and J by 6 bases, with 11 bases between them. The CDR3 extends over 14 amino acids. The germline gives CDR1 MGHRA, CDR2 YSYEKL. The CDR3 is CASSQGWGAGELFF. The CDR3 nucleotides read TGCGCCAGCAGCCAGGGGTGGGGGGCCGGGGAGCTGTTTTTT.

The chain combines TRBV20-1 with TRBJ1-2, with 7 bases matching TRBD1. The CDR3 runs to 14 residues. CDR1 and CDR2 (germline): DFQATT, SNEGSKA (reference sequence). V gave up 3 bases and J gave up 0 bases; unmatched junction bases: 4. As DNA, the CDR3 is TGCAGTGCTAGGGATGGGACAGCTAACTATGGCTACACCTTC. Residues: CSARDGTANYGYTF.

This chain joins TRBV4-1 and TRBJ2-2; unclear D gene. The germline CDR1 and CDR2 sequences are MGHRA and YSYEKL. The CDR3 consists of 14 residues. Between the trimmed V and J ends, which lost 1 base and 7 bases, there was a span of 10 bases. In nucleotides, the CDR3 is TGCGCCAGCAGCCAAGTAATAGGGTTCGGGGAGCTGTTTTTT. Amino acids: CASSQVIGFGELFF.

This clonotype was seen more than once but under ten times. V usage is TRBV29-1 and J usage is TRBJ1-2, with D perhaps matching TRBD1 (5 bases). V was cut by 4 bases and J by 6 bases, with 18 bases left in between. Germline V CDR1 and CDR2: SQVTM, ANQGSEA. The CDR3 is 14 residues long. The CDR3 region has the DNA TGCAGCGTTGCTATCACCCAGGGAGGAGATGGCTACACCTTC. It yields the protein CSVAITQGGDGYTF.

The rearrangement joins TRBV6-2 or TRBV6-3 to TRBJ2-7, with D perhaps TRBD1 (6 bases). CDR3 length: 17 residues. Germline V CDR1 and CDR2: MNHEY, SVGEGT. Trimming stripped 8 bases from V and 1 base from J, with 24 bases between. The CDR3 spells CASSPGPIGQQSYEQYF. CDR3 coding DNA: TGTGCCAGCTCTCCCGGCCCGATAGGACAGCAATCCTACGAGCAGTACTTC.

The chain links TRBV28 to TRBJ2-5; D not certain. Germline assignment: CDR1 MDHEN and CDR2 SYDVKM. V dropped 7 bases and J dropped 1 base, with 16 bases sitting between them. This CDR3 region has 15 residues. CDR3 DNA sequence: TGTGCCAGCAACTCCCCAAGGAGACCCCAAGAGACCCAGTACTTC. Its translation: CASNSPRRPQETQYF. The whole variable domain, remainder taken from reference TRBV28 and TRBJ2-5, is DVKVTQSSRYLVKRTGEKVFLECVQDMDHENMFWYRQDPGLGLRLIYFSYDVKMKEKGDIPEGYSVSREKKERFSLILESASTNQTSMYLCASNSPRRPQETQYFGPGTRLLVL.

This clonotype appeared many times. This chain's CDR3 is CSARKGQFFSYEQYF. Here the CDR3 DNA reads TGCAGTGCTAGAAAGGGACAATTCTTCTCCTACGAGCAGTACTTC. The chain uses TRBV20-1 and TRBJ2-7, with D maybe TRBD1 (6 bases). The CDR3 spans 15 residues. The ends were cut back, 2 bases at V and 0 bases at J, with 14 bases in the middle. CDR1 DFQATT and CDR2 SNEGSKA come from the germline V gene (reference sequence).

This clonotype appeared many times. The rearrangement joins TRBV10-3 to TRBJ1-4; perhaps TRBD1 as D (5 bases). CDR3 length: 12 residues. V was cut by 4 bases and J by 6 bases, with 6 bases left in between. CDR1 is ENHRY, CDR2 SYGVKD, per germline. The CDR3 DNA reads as TGTGCCATCAGTGGGGACGATGAAAAACTGTTTTTT. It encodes CAISGDDEKLFF.